This paragraph reports one TCR beta chain. TCRdb's table, derived via immunoSEQ multiplex PCR, lists solely in-frame clones and lacks some. The sample contains 80,000 to 85,000 clones, around nine tenths of which appear only once. This sample was taken from a study of technical replicates of blood from a handful of donors. Sequenced sample: T cells isolated from PBMCs. This sequence was found in a human donor in good health.

The CDR3 bases are TGTGCCAGCAGCTCTACCCGAGAAGCAGGCAGTGAGCAGTTCTTC. Translation gives CASSSTREAGSEQFF. The chain combines TRBV9 with TRBJ2-1; D gene uncertain. The CDR3 runs to 15 residues. CDR1 is SGDLS and CDR2 is YYNGEE in the germline V gene. Trimming stripped 4 bases from V and 9 bases from J, with 20 bases between. Full variable domain (outside the CDR3, taken from reference TRBV9 and TRBJ2-1): DSGVTQTPKHLITATGQRVTLRCSPRSGDLSVYWYQQSLDQGLQFLIQYYNGEERAKGNILERFSAQQFPDLHSELNLSSLELGDSALYFCASSSTREAGSEQFFGPGTRLTVL.